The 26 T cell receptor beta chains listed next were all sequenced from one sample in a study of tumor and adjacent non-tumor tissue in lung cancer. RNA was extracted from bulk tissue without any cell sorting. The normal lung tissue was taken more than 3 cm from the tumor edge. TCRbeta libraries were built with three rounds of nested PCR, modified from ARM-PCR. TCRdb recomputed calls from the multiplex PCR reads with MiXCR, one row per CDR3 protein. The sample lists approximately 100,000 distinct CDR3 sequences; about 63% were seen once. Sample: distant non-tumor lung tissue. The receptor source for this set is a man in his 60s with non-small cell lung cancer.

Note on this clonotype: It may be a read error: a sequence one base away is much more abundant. CDR3: CASRGTSSETQYF. CDR3 DNA sequence: TGTGCCAGCAGGGGTACTAGCTCGGAGACCCAGTACTTC. This sequence joins TRBV5-4 and TRBJ2-5, with a tentative D call TRBD2 (6 bases). CDR3 size: 13 residues. The V end lost 5 bases, the J end lost 5 bases, and 13 bases lay between the germline ends. CDR1 and CDR2 (germline): SGHNT, YYREEE (reference sequence).

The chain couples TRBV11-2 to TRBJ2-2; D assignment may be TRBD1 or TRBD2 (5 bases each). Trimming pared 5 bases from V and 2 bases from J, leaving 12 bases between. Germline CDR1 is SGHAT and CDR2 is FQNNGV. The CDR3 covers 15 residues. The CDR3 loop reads CASSPGDHNTGELFF. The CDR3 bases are TGTGCCAGCAGCCCCGGGGACCACAACACCGGGGAGCTGTTTTTT.

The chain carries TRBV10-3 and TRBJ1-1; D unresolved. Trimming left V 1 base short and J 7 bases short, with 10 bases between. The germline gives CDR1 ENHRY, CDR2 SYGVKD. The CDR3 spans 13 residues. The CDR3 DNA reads TGTGCCATCAGTGAGTGGCGAGACCTTGAAGCTTTCTTT. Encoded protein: CAISEWRDLEAFF.

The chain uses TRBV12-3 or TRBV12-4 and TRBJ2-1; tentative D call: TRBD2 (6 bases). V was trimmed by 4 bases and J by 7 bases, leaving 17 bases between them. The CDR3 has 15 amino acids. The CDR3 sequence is CASSSQCGMYNEQFF. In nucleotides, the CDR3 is TGTGCCAGCAGTTCGCAGTGCGGGATGTATAATGAGCAGTTCTTC.

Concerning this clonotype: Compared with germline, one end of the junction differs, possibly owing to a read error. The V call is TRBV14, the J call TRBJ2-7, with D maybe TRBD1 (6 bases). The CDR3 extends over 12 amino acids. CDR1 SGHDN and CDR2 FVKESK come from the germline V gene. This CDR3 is CASSQDRYEQYF. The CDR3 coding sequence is TGCGCCAGCAGCCAGGACAGATACGAGCAGTACTTC.

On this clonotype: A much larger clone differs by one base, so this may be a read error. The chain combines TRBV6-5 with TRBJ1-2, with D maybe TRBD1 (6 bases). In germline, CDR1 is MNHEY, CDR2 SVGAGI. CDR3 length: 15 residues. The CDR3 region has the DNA TGTGCCAGCAGTTACTGGACAGAGCGCGACTATGGCTTCACCTTC. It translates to CASSYWTERDYGFTF.

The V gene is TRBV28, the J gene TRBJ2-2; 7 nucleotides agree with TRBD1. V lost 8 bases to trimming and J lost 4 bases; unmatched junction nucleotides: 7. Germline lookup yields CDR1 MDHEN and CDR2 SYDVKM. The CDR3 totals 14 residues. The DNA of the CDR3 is TGTGCCAGCGAGAGACAGGGTGGCACCGGGGAGCTGTTTTTT. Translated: CASERQGGTGELFF.

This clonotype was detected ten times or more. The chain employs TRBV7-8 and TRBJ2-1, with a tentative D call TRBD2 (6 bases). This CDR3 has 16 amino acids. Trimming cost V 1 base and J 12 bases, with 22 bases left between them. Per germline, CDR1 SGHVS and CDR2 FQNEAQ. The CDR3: CASSLERLDPPSRQFF. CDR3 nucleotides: TGTGCCAGCAGCTTAGAAAGACTAGACCCTCCAAGTCGGCAGTTCTTC.

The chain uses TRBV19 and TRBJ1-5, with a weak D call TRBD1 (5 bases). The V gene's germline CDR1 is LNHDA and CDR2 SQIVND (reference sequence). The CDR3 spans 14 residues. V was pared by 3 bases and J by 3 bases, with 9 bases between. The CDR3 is CASSICRVNQPQHF. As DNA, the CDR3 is TGTGCCAGTAGTATCTGCAGGGTCAATCAGCCCCAGCATTTT. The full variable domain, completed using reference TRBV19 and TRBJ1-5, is DGGITQSPKYLFRKEGQNVTLSCEQNLNHDAMYWYRQDPGQGLRLIYYSQIVNDFQKGDIAEGYSVSREKKESFPLTVTSAQKNPTAFYLCASSICRVNQPQHFGDGTRLSIL.

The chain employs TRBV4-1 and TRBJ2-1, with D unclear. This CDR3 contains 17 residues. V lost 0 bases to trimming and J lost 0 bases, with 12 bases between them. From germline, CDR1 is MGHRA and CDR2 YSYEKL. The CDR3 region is CASSQDVGRDSYNEQFF. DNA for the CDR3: TGCGCCAGCAGCCAAGATGTAGGGCGCGACTCCTACAATGAGCAGTTCTTC.

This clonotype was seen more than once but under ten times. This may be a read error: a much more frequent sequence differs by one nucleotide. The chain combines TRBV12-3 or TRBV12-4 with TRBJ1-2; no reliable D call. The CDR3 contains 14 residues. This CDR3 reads CAGSLGRQLYGYTF. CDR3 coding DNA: TGTGCCGGCAGTTTAGGCCGACAACTCTATGGCTACACCTTC.

The CDR3 protein is CASSQDRYINQPQYF. CDR3 in DNA: TGCGCCAGCAGCCAAGACAGGTATATCAATCAGCCCCAGTATTTT. The chain is built from TRBV4-1 and TRBJ1-5, with D uncertain. The better agreement between TRBJ2-3 and the DNA end casts doubt on the J call. CDR3 length equals 15 residues. CDR1 is MGHRA and CDR2 is YSYEKL in the germline V gene.

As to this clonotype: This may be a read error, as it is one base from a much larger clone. The CDR3 loop reads CASSGEGSYNELFF. The CDR3 DNA is TGTGCCAGCAGTGGAGAAGGGTCCTACAATGAGCTGTTCTTC. This sequence joins TRBV2 and TRBJ2-1; D is unclear. The V gene's germline CDR1 is SNHLY and CDR2 FYNNEI. This CDR3 spans 14 amino acids.

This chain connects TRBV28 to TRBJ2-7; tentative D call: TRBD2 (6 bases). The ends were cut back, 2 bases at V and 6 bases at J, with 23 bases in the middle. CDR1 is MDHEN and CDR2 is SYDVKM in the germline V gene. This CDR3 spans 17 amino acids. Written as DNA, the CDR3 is TGTGCCAGCAGTTTAGGGACCGGGGGTGCTTTCCCCCGCGAGCAGTACTTC. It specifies CASSLGTGGAFPREQYF.

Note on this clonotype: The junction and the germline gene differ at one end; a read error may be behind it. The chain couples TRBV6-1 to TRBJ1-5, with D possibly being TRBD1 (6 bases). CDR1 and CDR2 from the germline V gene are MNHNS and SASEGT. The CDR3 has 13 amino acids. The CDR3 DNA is TGTGCCAGCAGATTACAGGGATGGCTGCCCCAACATTTT. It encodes CASRLQGWLPQHF.

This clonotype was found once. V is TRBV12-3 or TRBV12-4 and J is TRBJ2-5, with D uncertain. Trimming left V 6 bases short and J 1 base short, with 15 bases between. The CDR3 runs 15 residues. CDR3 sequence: CASSRDGVSQETQYF. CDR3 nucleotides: TGTGCCAGCAGCCGCGACGGAGTGAGCCAAGAGACCCAGTACTTC.

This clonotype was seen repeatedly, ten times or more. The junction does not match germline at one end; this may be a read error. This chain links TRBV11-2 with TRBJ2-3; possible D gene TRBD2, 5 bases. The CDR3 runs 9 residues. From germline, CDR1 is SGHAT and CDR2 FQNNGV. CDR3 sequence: CASNLSGNF. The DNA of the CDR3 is TGTGCCAGCAACCTCTCGGGGAATTTT.

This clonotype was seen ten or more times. In DNA, the CDR3 is TGCGCCAGCAGCCAAGGTGTCGTCGGAGATACGCAGTATTTT. Residues: CASSQGVVGDTQYF. The chain carries TRBV4-1 and TRBJ2-3; D gene ambiguous. This CDR3 region has 14 residues. V was clipped by 1 base and J by 5 bases, with 10 bases between them. Per germline, CDR1 MGHRA and CDR2 YSYEKL.

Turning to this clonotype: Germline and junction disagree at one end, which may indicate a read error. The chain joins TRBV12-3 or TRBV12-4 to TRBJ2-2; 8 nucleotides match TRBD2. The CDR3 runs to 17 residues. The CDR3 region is CASSWSTCGRNAGELFF. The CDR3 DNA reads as TGTGCCAGCAGTTGGTCGACTTGCGGGAGGAACGCCGGGGAGCTGTTTTTT.

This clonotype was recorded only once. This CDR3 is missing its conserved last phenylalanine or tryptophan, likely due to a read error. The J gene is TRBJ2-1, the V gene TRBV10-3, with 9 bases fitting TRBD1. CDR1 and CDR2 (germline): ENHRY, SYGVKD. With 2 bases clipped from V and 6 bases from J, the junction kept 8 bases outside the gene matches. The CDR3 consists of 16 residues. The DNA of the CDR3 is TGTGCCATCAGTGAGATCCTTACAGGGGGCTTCAATGAGCAGTTCTTG. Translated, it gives CAISEILTGGFNEQFL.

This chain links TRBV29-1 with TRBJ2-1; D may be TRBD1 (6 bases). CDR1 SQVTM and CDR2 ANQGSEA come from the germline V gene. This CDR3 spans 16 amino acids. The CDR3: CYANEATQGGMGEQFF. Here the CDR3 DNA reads TGCTACGCTAACGAAGCCACACAGGGTGGCATGGGTGAGCAGTTCTTC.

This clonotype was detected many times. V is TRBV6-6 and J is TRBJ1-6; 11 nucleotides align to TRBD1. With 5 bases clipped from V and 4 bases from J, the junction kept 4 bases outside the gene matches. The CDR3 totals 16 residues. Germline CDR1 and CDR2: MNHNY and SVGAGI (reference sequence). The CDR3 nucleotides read TGTGCCAGCAGTAGGGGACAGGGGGGGTATAATTCACCCCTCCACTTT. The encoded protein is CASSRGQGGYNSPLHF.

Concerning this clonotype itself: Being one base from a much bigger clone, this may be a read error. The CDR3 sequence: CSVPNPPGRNIEAFF. DNA of the CDR3: TGCAGCGTTCCCAATCCCCCGGGTAGGAACATTGAAGCTTTCTTT. The chain carries TRBV29-1 and TRBJ1-1; no clear D. This CDR3 region has 15 residues. Germline assignment: CDR1 SQVTM and CDR2 ANQGSEA.

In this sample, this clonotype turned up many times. CDR3 amino acids: CASSDVGWTTNEKLFF. CDR3 nucleotides: TGTGCCAGCAGTGACGTGGGGTGGACAACTAATGAAAAACTGTTTTTT. V usage is TRBV6-1 and J usage is TRBJ1-4, with D unclear. The CDR3 has 16 amino acids. V shed 3 bases and J shed 0 bases, with 11 bases lying between them. CDR1 is MNHNS, CDR2 SASEGT, per germline.

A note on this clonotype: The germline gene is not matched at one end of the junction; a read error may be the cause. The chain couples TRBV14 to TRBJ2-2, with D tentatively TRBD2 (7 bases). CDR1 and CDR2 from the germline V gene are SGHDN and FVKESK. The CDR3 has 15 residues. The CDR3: CANSQGGGPTGELFF. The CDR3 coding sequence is TGTGCCAACAGCCAAGGGGGAGGGCCCACAGGGGAGCTGTTTTTT.

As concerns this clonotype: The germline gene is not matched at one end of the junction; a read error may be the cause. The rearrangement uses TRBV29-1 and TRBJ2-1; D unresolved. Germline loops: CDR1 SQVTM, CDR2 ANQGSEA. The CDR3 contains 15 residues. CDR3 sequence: CSVEGKHSSYNKQFF. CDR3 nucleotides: TGCAGTGTTGAAGGTAAACACAGCTCCTACAATAAGCAGTTTTTC.